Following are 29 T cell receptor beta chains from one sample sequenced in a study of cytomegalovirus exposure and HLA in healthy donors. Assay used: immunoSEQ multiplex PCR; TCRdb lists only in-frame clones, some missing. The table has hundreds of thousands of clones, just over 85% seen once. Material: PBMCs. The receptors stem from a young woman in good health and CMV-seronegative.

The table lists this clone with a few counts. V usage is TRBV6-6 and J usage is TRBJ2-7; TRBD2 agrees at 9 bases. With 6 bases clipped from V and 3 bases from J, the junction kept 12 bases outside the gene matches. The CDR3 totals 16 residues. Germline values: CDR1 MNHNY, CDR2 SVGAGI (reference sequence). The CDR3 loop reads CASSLRARLADYEQYF. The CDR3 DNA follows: TGTGCCAGCAGCCTCAGAGCTCGACTAGCGGACTACGAGCAGTACTTC.

The CDR3 is CASRKRGMEKLFF. The CDR3 DNA is TGTGCCAGCAGGAAGCGGGGGATGGAAAAACTGTTTTTT. The chain uses TRBV27 and TRBJ1-4; D is possibly TRBD1 (5 bases). The CDR3 has 13 amino acids. V was clipped by 6 bases and J by 8 bases, with 13 bases between them. Germline lookup yields CDR1 MNHEY and CDR2 SMNVEV (reference sequence). Filled out from reference TRBV27 and TRBJ1-4, the complete variable domain reads EAQVTQNPRYLITVTGKKLTVTCSQNMNHEYMSWYRQDPGLGLRQIYYSMNVEVTDKGDVPEGYKVSRKEKRNFPLILESPSPNQTSLYFCASRKRGMEKLFFGSGTQLSVL.

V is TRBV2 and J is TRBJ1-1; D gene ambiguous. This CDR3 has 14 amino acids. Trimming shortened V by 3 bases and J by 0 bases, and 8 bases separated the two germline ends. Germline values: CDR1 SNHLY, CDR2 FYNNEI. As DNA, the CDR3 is TGTGCCAGCAGTGAGAGGCAGCTGAACACTGAAGCTTTCTTT. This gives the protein CASSERQLNTEAFF.

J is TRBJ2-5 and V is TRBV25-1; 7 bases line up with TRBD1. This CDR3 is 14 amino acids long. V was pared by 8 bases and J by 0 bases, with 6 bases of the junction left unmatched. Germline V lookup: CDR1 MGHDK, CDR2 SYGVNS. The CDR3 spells CASRGTAYQETQYF. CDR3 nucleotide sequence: TGTGCCAGCCGAGGGACAGCATACCAAGAGACCCAGTACTTC.

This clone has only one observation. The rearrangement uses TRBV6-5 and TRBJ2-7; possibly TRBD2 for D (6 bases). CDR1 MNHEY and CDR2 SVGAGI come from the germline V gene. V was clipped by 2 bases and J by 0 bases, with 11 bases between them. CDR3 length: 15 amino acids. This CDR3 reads CASSYLAHSSYEQYF. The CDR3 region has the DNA TGTGCCAGCAGTTACCTAGCGCATAGCTCCTACGAGCAGTACTTC.

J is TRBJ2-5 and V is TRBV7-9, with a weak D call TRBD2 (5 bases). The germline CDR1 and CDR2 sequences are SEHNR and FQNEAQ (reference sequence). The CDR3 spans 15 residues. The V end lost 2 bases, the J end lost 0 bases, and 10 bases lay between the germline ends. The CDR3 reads CASSLFPGYQETQYF. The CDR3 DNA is TGTGCCAGCAGCTTATTTCCGGGATACCAAGAGACCCAGTACTTC.

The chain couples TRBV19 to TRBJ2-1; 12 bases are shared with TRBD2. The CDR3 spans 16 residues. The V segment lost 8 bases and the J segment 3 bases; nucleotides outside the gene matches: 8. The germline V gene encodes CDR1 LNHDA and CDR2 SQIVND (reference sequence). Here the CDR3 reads CASLTTSGGSYNEQFF. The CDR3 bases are TGTGCCAGTTTGACCACTAGCGGGGGGAGCTACAATGAGCAGTTCTTC.

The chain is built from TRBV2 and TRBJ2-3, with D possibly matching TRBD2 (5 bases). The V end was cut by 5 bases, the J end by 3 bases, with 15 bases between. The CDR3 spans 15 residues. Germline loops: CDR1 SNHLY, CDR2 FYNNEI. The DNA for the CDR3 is TGTGCCAGCAGTCCCACCGGAGGAAAAACAGATACGCAGTATTTT. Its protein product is CASSPTGGKTDTQYF.

CDR3 in DNA: TGTGCCTCCGCTCAGGGGGCCTCCTACGAGCAGTACTTC. As protein: CASAQGASYEQYF. This sequence joins TRBV30 and TRBJ2-7; 8 bases map to TRBD1. The CDR3 spans 13 residues. The V and J ends lost 7 bases and 0 bases, in that order; junction bases with no gene match: 5. CDR1 is GTSNPN, CDR2 SVGIG, per germline (reference sequence). Full variable domain (rest looked up from reference TRBV30 and TRBJ2-7): SQTIHQWPATLVQPVGSPLSLECTVEGTSNPNLYWYRQAAGRGLQLLFYSVGIGQISSEVPQNLSASRPQDRQFILSSKKLLLSDSGFYLCASAQGASYEQYFGPGTRLTVT.

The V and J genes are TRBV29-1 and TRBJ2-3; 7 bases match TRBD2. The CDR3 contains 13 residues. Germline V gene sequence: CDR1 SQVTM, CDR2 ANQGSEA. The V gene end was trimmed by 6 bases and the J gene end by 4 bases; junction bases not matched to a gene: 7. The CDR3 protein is CSVVGRGADTQYF. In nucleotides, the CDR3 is TGCAGCGTCGTAGGGAGGGGCGCAGATACGCAGTATTTT.

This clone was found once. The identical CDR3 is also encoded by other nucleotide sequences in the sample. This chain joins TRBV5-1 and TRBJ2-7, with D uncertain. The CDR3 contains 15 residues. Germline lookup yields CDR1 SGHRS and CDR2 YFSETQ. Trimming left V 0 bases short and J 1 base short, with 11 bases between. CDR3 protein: CASSLGAGRSYEQYF. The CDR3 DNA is TGCGCCAGCAGCTTGGGGGCAGGAAGATCCTACGAGCAGTACTTC.

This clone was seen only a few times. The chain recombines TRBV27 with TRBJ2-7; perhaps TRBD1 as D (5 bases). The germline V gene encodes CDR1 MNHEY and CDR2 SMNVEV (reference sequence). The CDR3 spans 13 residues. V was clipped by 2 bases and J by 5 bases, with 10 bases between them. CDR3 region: CASSLPDSHEQYF. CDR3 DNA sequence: TGTGCCAGCAGTTTACCCGACAGCCACGAGCAGTACTTC.

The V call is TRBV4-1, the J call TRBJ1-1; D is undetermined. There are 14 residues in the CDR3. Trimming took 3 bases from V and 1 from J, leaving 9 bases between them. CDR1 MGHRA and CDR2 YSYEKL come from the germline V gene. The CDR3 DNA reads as TGCGCCAGCAGCCAGGTACAGCCGAACACTGAAGCTTTCTTT. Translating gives CASSQVQPNTEAFF.

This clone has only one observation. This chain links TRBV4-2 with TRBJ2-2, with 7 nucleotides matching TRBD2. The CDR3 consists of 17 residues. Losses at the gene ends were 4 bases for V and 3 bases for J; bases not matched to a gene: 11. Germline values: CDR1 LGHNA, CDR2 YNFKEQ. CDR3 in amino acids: CASSPSLGGSYTGELFF. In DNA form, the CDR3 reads TGTGCCAGCAGCCCATCGTTGGGGGGGTCGTACACCGGGGAGCTGTTTTTT.

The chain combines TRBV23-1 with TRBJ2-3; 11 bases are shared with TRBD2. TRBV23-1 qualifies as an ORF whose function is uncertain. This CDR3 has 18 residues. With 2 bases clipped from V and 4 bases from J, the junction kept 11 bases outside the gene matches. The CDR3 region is CASSQGLLAGVCSDTQYF. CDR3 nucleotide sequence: TGCGCCAGCAGTCAAGGATTACTAGCGGGAGTGTGTTCAGATACGCAGTATTTT.

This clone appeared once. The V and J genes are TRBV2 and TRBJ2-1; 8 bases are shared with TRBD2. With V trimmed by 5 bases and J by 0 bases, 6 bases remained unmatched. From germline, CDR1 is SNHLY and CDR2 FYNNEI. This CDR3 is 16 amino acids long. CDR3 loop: CASSPLAEPSYNEQFF. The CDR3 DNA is TGTGCCAGCAGTCCACTAGCGGAACCCTCCTACAATGAGCAGTTCTTC.

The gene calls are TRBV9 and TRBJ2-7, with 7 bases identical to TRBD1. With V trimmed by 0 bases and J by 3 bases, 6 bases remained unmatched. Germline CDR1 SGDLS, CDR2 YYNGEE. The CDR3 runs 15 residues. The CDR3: CASSVGVGGRYEQYF. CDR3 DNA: TGTGCCAGCAGCGTAGGTGTAGGGGGCCGCTACGAGCAGTACTTC.

The DNA for the CDR3 is TGTGCCAGCAGTTTGAGGATTACTAACTATGGCTACACCTTC. Its protein is CASSLRITNYGYTF. The rearrangement joins TRBV28 to TRBJ1-2; D remains ambiguous. CDR1 MDHEN and CDR2 SYDVKM come from the germline V gene. Trimming stripped 3 bases from V and 0 bases from J, with 8 bases between. The CDR3 loop spans 14 amino acids.

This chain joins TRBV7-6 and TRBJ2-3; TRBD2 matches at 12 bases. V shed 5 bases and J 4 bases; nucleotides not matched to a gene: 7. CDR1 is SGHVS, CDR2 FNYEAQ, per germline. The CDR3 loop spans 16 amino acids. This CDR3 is CASSDTSGGHADTQYF. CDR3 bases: TGTGCCAGCAGCGATACTAGCGGGGGGCACGCAGATACGCAGTATTTT. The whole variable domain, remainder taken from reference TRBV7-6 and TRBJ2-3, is GAGVSQSPRYKVTKRGQDVALRCDPISGHVSLYWYRQALGQGPEFLTYFNYEAQQDKSGLPNDRFSAERPEGSISTLTIQRTEQRDSAMYRCASSDTSGGHADTQYFGPGTRLTVL.

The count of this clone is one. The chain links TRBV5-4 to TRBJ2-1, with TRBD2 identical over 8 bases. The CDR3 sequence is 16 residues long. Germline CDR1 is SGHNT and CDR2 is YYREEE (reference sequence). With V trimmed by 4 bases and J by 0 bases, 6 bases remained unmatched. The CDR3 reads CASSPQRGSSYNEQFF. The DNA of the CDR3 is TGTGCCAGCAGCCCCCAGCGGGGGAGCTCCTACAATGAGCAGTTCTTC.

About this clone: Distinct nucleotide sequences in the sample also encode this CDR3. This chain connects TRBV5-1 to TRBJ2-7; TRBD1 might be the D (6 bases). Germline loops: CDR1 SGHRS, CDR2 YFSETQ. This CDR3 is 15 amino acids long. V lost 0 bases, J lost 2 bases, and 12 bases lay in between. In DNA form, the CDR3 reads TGCGCCAGCAGCTTGGGGGGGACAACCCCCTACGAGCAGTACTTC. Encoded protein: CASSLGGTTPYEQYF.

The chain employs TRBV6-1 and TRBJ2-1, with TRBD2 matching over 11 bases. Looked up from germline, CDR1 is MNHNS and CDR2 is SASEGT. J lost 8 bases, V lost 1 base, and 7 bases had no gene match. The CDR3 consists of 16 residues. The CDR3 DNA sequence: TGTGCCAGCAGTGAAGAAGTGGCTAGCGGGGGGCATGAGCAGTTCTTC. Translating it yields CASSEEVASGGHEQFF.

The CDR3 coding sequence is TGTGCCAGCAGGATAGAATTGGGGGGGGGAGAGACCCAGTACTTC. It encodes CASRIELGGGETQYF. The chain combines TRBV6-5 with TRBJ2-5; 7 bases agree with TRBD2. The CDR3 covers 15 residues. Per germline, CDR1 MNHEY and CDR2 SVGAGI. V gave up 6 bases and J gave up 4 bases; unmatched junction bases: 11.

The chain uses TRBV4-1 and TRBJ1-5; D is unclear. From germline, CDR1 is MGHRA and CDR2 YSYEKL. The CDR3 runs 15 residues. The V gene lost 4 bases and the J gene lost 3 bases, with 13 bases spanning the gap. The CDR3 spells CASSPLGRDNQPQHF. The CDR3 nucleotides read TGCGCCAGCAGCCCCCTGGGGAGGGACAATCAGCCCCAGCATTTT.

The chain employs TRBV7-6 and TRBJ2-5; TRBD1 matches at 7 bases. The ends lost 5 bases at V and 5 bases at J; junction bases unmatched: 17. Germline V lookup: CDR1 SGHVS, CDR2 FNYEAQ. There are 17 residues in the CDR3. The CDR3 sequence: CASSTMTWGIRGETQYF. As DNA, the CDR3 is TGTGCCAGCAGCACCATGACGTGGGGAATCAGGGGGGAGACCCAGTACTTC.

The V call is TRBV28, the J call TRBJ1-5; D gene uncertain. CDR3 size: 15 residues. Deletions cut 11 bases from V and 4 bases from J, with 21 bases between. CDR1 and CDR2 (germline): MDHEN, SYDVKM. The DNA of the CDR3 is TGTGCCGTACGTAGTCGCACCCCCTATAATCAGCCCCAGCATTTT. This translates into CAVRSRTPYNQPQHF.

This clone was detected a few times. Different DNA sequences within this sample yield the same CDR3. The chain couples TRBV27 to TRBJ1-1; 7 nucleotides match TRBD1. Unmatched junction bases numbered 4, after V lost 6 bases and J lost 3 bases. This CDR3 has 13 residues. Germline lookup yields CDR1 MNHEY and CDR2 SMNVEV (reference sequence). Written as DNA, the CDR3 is TGTGCCAGCAGCCTCGGGACAGACACTGAAGCTTTCTTT. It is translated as CASSLGTDTEAFF.

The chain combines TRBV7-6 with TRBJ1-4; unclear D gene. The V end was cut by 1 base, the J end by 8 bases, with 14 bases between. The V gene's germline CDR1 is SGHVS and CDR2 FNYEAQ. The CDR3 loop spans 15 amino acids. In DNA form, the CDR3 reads TGTGCCAGCAGCTTAGAACCCAGCAGGCGCGAAAAACTGTTTTTT. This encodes CASSLEPSRREKLFF. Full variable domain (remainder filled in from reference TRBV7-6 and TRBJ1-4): GAGVSQSPRYKVTKRGQDVALRCDPISGHVSLYWYRQALGQGPEFLTYFNYEAQQDKSGLPNDRFSAERPEGSISTLTIQRTEQRDSAMYRCASSLEPSRREKLFFGSGTQLSVL.

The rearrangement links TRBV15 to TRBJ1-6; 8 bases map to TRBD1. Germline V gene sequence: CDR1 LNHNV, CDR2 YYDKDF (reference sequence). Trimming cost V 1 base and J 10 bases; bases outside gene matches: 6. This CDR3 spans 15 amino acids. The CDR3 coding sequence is TGTGCCACCAGCAGAGCCGGACAGGGCAAGTCACCCCTCCACTTT. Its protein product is CATSRAGQGKSPLHF.